Listed here is a single T cell receptor beta chain. This sample stems from a study of blood T cell repertoires in COVID-19. Study context: T cells, B-cell-depleted T cells, or PBMCs supplied cDNA or gDNA.

In the study's own analysis: Amplifying reference gene primers gave estimates of nucleated cell counts. TCRdb's copy holds only in-frame clones and misses some; the assay was immunoSEQ multiplex PCR. V and J calls plus clone size are reproduced from that table; the DNA served to infer D and trimming. The sample lists about 200,000 clones, 84% occurring once. This CDR3 contains 14 residues. Participants' reported clinical history set cohort assignment. The specimen was PBMCs or T cells enriched from blood (not recorded which). The V gene is TRBV21-1, the J gene TRBJ1-2. TRBV21-1 is a pseudogene locus. The source is a woman aged 25 to 39 who had been exposed to COVID-19. CDR3 sequence (DNA): TGTGCCAGCAGCAAAGGGAGGACCCCCTATGGCTACACCTTC. Its protein product is CASSKGRTPYGYTF.